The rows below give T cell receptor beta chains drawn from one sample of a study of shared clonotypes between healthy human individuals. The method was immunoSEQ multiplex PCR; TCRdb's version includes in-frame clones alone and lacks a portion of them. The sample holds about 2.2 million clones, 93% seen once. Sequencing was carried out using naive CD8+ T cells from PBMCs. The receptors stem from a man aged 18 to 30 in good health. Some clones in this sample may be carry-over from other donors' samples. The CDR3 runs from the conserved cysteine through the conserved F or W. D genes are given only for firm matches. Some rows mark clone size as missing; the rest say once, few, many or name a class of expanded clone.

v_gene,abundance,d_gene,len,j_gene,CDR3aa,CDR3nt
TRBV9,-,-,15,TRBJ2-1,CASSVVTGPANEQFF,TGTGCCAGCAGCGTAGTTACAGGGCCGGCCAATGAGCAGTTCTTC
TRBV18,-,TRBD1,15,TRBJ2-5,CASSYNRGAHETQYF,TGTGCCAGCTCATACAACAGGGGTGCCCATGAGACCCAGTACTTC
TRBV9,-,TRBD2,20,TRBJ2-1,CASSPLFGPSSSGSYNEQFF,TGTGCCAGCAGCCCCCTTTTTGGGCCTTCATCTAGCGGGAGCTACAATGAGCAGTTCTTC
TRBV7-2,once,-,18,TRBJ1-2,CASSFLYSDRRSNYGYTF,TGTGCCAGCAGCTTTCTCTACTCCGACAGGCGATCTAACTATGGCTACACCTTC
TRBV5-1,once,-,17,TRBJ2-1,CASSLWGQASSYNEQFF,TGCGCCAGCAGCCTGTGGGGGCAGGCCAGCTCCTACAATGAGCAGTTCTTC
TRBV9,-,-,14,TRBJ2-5,CASSVGTFQETQYF,TGTGCCAGCAGCGTAGGCACCTTTCAAGAGACCCAGTACTTC
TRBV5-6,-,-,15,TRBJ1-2,CASNLGWQDTYGYTF,TGTGCCAGCAACCTGGGGTGGCAGGACACCTATGGCTACACCTTC
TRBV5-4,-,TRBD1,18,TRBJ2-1,CASSLKYGQGAMLDEQFF,TGTGCCAGCAGCTTGAAATATGGGCAGGGGGCGATGCTGGATGAGCAGTTCTTC
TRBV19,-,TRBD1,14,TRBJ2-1,CASNDRVSDNEQFF,TGTGCCAGTAATGACAGGGTATCGGATAATGAGCAGTTCTTC
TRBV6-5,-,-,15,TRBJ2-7,CASTPGRIGSYEQYF,TGTGCCAGCACTCCGGGCAGGATTGGATCCTACGAGCAGTACTTC
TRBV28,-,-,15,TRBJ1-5,CASSFQGRGNQPQHF,TGTGCCAGCAGTTTCCAGGGTAGAGGCAATCAGCCCCAGCATTTT
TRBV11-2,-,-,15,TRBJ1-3,CASSLGTDSGNTIYF,TGTGCCAGCAGCTTAGGGACGGACTCTGGAAACACCATATATTTT
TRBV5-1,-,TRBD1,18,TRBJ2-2,CASSLFPSGQGSSGELFF,TGCGCCAGCAGCTTATTCCCATCGGGACAGGGAAGCTCCGGGGAGCTGTTTTTT
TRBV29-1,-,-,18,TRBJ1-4,CSVELLRTEKTTNEKLFF,TGCAGCGTTGAACTACTGCGGACGGAGAAAACAACTAATGAAAAACTGTTTTTT
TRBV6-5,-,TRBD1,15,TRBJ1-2,CASSYAGQTFYGYTF,TGTGCCAGCAGTTACGCGGGACAGACCTTCTATGGCTACACCTTC
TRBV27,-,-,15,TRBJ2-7,CASSLSQGRYYEQYF,TGTGCCAGCAGTTTATCCCAGGGGAGGTACTACGAGCAGTACTTC
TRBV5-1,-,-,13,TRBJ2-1,CASSLGGYNEQFF,TGCGCCAGCAGCTTGGGGGGTTACAATGAGCAGTTCTTC
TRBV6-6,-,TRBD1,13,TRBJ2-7,CASSYLTGVEQYF,TGTGCCAGCAGTTACCTAACAGGGGTCGAGCAGTACTTC
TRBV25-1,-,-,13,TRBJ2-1,CASSGGLGNEQFF,TGTGCCAGCAGTGGGGGTTTGGGCAATGAGCAGTTCTTC
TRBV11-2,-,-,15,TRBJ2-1,CASSFWASSYNEQFF,TGTGCCAGCAGCTTTTGGGCAAGCTCCTACAATGAGCAGTTCTTC
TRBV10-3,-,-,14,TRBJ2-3,CAISEQLISDTQYF,TGTGCCATCAGTGAACAGCTAATCTCAGATACGCAGTATTTT
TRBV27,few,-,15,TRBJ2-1,CASSLTRTNYNEQFF,TGTGCCAGCAGTCTAACCAGGACTAACTACAATGAGCAGTTCTTC
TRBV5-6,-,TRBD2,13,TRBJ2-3,CASSWEGTDTQYF,TGTGCCAGCAGCTGGGAGGGGACCGATACGCAGTATTTT
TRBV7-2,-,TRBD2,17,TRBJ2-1,CASSLRTSGSLDNEQFF,TGTGCCAGCAGCTTAAGGACTAGCGGGAGTCTCGACAATGAGCAGTTCTTC
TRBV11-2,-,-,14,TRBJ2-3,CASSLGGATDTQYF,TGTGCCAGCAGCTTAGGTGGAGCTACAGATACGCAGTATTTT
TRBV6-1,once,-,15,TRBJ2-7,CASSEARTGNYEQYF,TGTGCCAGCAGTGAAGCGCGGACCGGGAACTACGAGCAGTACTTC
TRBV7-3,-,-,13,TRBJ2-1,CASSFGDYNEQFF,TGTGCCAGCAGCTTTGGGGATTACAATGAGCAGTTCTTC
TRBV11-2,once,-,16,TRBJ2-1,CASSLDPLTSYNEQFF,TGTGCCAGCAGCTTAGACCCTTTAACCTCCTACAATGAGCAGTTCTTC
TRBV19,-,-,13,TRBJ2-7,CASSLGHLNEQYF,TGTGCCAGTAGTCTCGGACATCTCAACGAGCAGTACTTC
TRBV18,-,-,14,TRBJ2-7,CASSPTRAYSEQYF,TGTGCCAGCTCACCAACTCGAGCGTACTCCGAGCAGTACTTC
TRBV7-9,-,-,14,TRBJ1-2,CASSPTGGNYGYTF,TGTGCCAGCAGCCCCACCGGGGGGAACTATGGCTACACCTTC
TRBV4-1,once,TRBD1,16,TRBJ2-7,CASSQGAGQGEYEQYF,TGCGCCAGCAGCCAAGGTGCCGGACAGGGGGAATACGAGCAGTACTTC
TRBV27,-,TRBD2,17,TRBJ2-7,CASSSKRLAGGPYEQYF,TGTGCCAGCAGTTCCAAACGACTAGCGGGAGGGCCTTACGAGCAGTACTTC
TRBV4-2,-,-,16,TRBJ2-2,CASSQVRPTNTGELFF,TGTGCCAGCAGCCAAGTCCGGCCAACGAACACCGGGGAGCTGTTTTTT
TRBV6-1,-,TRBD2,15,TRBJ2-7,CASSEGLAGFYEQYF,TGTGCCAGCAGCGAGGGACTAGCGGGGTTCTACGAGCAGTACTTC
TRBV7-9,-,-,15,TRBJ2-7,CASSLAPLRGYEQYF,TGTGCCAGCAGCCTAGCCCCACTTAGGGGGTACGAGCAGTACTTC
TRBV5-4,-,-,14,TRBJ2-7,CASSLDSSSYEQYF,TGTGCCAGCAGCTTGGATTCCAGCTCCTACGAGCAGTACTTC
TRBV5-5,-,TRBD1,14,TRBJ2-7,CASSSWDSLYEQYF,TGTGCCAGCAGCTCGTGGGACAGCCTCTACGAGCAGTACTTC
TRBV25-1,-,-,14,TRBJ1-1,CASSRTTGNTEAFF,TGTGCCAGCAGTCGAACGACAGGGAACACTGAAGCTTTCTTT
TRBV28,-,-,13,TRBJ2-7,CASSSGGSYEQYF,TGTGCCAGCAGCTCCGGGGGCTCCTACGAGCAGTACTTC
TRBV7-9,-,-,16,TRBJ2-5,CASSLVRGAAQETQYF,TGTGCCAGCAGCCTCGTCCGGGGGGCGGCCCAAGAGACCCAGTACTTC
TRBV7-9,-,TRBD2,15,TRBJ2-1,CASSSSGSGYNEQFF,TGTGCCAGCAGCTCTAGCGGGAGTGGTTACAATGAGCAGTTCTTC
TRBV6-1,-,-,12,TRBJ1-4,CASSERGGRLFF,TGTGCCAGCAGTGAGCGGGGCGGGAGACTGTTTTTT
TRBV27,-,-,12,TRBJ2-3,CASSFRPDTQYF,TGTGCCAGCAGTTTTCGACCAGATACGCAGTATTTT
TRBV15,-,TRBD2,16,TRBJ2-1,CATSAGITGGRYEQFF,TGTGCCACCAGTGCGGGAATAACGGGAGGTCGATACGAGCAGTTCTTC
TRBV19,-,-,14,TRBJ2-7,CASSIDFNSYEQYF,TGTGCCAGTAGTATTGACTTCAACTCCTACGAGCAGTACTTC
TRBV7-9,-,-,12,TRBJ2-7,CASSVVAYEQYF,TGTGCCAGCAGCGTAGTAGCCTACGAGCAGTACTTC
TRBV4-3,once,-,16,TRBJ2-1,CASSRLTKTGSSEQFF,TGCGCCAGCAGCCGGTTAACTAAAACAGGGAGCAGCGAGCAGTTCTTC
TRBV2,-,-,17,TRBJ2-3,CASRNGWVSDSTDTQYF,TGTGCCAGCAGAAACGGGTGGGTCTCAGACAGCACAGATACGCAGTATTTT
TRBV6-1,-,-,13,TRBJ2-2,CASKVRAPGELFF,TGTGCCAGCAAGGTTCGGGCCCCCGGGGAGCTGTTTTTT